This T cell receptor beta chain was captured in a study of cytomegalovirus exposure and HLA in healthy donors. Germline CDR1 SGHVS, CDR2 FNYEAQ. CDR3 length: 15 amino acids. Trimming took off 5 bases at V and 2 bases at J, with 15 bases between the two ends. Some clones are missing from TCRdb's copy, which holds only in-frame ones; the method was immunoSEQ multiplex PCR. The data hold 150,000 to 200,000 clones, with around four fifths observed a single time. Overall study findings and caveats: The dataset shows that most TCR sequences were rare, while some public TCRs occurred in many donors. Subsequent analysis showed first-cohort TCR clusters tending to co-occur in approximately 120 validation repertoires.

As for this clone: Its specificity is unknown.

The sample comprised PBMCs. V is TRBV7-6 and J is TRBJ1-1; perhaps TRBD1 as D (6 bases). This TCR derives from a man aged 25-40 years in good health and CMV-seropositive. CDR3 nucleotide sequence: TGTGCCAGCAGCAGCGGAGCGGGGGCCAACACTGAAGCTTTCTTT. Its protein is CASSSGAGANTEAFF.